Below are 7 T cell receptor beta chains sequenced from a single sample in a study of T cells in Graves' hyperthyroidism and ophthalmopathy. The investigators amplified TCR beta CDR3 regions from RNA transcripts. First-round RT-PCR of the TCR CDR3 relied on the HTBI primer set. One entry per CDR3 protein results from TCRdb running MiXCR on the multiplex PCR reads. Altogether nearly 600,000 distinct CDR3 sequences are present, more than 13% being singletons, with the ten largest covering over 6%. The sequenced sample was blood. The origin of the receptors is a woman aged 18-30 years with Graves' ophthalmopathy.

This clonotype came up many times. The chain recombines TRBV3-1 with TRBJ2-1; 11 bases map to TRBD2. The CDR3 consists of 17 residues. The germline CDR1 and CDR2 sequences are LGHDT and YNNKEL (reference sequence). V lost 2 bases and J lost 7; bases outside the gene matches: 10. The CDR3: CASSQQGARLAGNEQFF. CDR3 bases: TGTGCCAGCAGCCAACAGGGGGCCCGACTAGCGGGAAATGAGCAGTTCTTC.

This clonotype occurred many times. The chain combines TRBV20-1 with TRBJ2-7; tentatively, D is TRBD2 (6 bases). From germline, CDR1 is DFQATT and CDR2 SNEGSKA (reference sequence). This CDR3 comprises 17 residues. The germline V and J ends were trimmed by 2 bases and 3 bases, with 23 bases remaining between them. CDR3 DNA sequence: TGCAGTGCTAGATCGGCAGGGACTGGCGGGGAATTCTACGAGCAGTACTTC. Its translation: CSARSAGTGGEFYEQYF.

Many counts were recorded for this clonotype. The V and J genes are TRBV2 and TRBJ2-2, with 8 bases lining up with TRBD2. J lost 1 base, V lost 11 bases, and 15 bases had no gene match. CDR3 length equals 17 residues. CDR1 and CDR2 (germline): SNHLY, FYNNEI. For the CDR3, the DNA is TGTGCCCTAGCTGGGAGGAGCGGGAGAGGGAACACCGGGGAGCTGTTTTTT. Translation gives CALAGRSGRGNTGELFF.

The rearrangement links TRBV20-1 to TRBJ2-7; TRBD2 matches at 7 bases. Germline assignment: CDR1 DFQATT and CDR2 SNEGSKA (reference sequence). V was clipped by 8 bases and J by 3 bases; unmatched bases: 10. This CDR3 comprises 13 residues. The CDR3 sequence: CSPWEGKDYEQYF. The CDR3, as DNA: TGCAGTCCCTGGGAGGGTAAGGACTACGAGCAGTACTTC.

This clonotype was seen a few times. CDR3 sequence (DNA): TGTGCCAGCACCTTGTACGGGACGGCCCAACTTTGGGAGCAGTACTTC. Its translation is CASTLYGTAQLWEQYF. This chain links TRBV7-6 with TRBJ2-7; possibly TRBD1 or TRBD2 for D (5 bases each). The CDR3 has 16 amino acids. From germline, CDR1 is SGHVS and CDR2 FNYEAQ. Trimming pared 7 bases from V and 7 bases from J, leaving 26 bases between.

This clonotype was detected once. The chain combines TRBV10-3 with TRBJ2-1, with 13 positions matching TRBD2. Unmatched junction bases numbered 4, after V lost 8 bases and J lost 6 bases. Germline values: CDR1 ENHRY, CDR2 SYGVKD. The CDR3 totals 14 residues. CDR3 in amino acids: CAIVRTSGSNEQFF. CDR3 sequence (DNA): TGTGCCATCGTGAGGACTAGCGGGAGCAATGAGCAGTTCTTC.

The gene calls are TRBV10-2 and TRBJ1-1; unclear D gene. Trimming took off 6 bases at V and 6 bases at J, with 8 bases between the two ends. Per germline, CDR1 WSHSY and CDR2 SAAADI. The CDR3 is made up of 11 amino acids. CDR3 in amino acids: CASRTPAEAFF. CDR3 coding DNA: TGCGCCAGCAGGACCCCGGCTGAAGCTTTCTTT.